These T cell receptor beta chains were read from a single sample in a study of radiotherapy plus CTLA-4 blockade in lung cancer. TCRdb's table, derived via immunoSEQ multiplex PCR, lists solely in-frame clones and lacks some. The repertoire holds over 85,000 clones, with roughly 74% as singletons. Here the sequenced sample was peripheral blood, taken from a patient treated with radiotherapy plus ipilimumab. The receptors were sampled from a human donor with non-small cell lung cancer who had a partial response to radiotherapy plus ipilimumab. Some clones in this sample may be carry-over from other donors' samples. Both conserved end residues are part of each CDR3. A D gene is named only where the DNA matches it firmly. Clone size appears in some rows only: once, few, many, or a class for an expanded clone.

D gene: .
clone size: .
V gene: TRBV7-3
J gene: TRBJ2-7
CDR3 DNA: TGTGCCAGCAGCTTAACCGCTCTGTCGAGCAACGAGCAGTACTTC
CDR3 protein: CASSLTALSSNEQYF

D gene: .
clone size: .
V gene: TRBV13
J gene: TRBJ2-3
CDR3 DNA: TGTGCCAGCAGCCCCCTGGGGCCGGGAGCGATAAATACGCAGTATTTT
CDR3 protein: CASSPLGPGAINTQYF

D gene: TRBD1
clone size: .
V gene: TRBV29-1
J gene: TRBJ2-3
CDR3 DNA: TGCAGCGCCGCCCTCCGGACAGGGGCCGATACGCAGTATTTT
CDR3 protein: CSAALRTGADTQYF

D gene: TRBD1
clone size: .
V gene: TRBV5-6
J gene: TRBJ2-7
CDR3 DNA: TGTGCCAGCAGAACCGGGACAGGGAGCAACGAGCAGTACTTC
CDR3 protein: CASRTGTGSNEQYF

D gene: TRBD2
clone size: .
V gene: TRBV30
J gene: TRBJ2-1
CDR3 DNA: TGTGCCTGGTCGACTAGCGGGGCCTACAATGAGCAGTTCTTC
CDR3 protein: CAWSTSGAYNEQFF

D gene: TRBD2
clone size: once
V gene: TRBV7-2
J gene: TRBJ2-3
CDR3 DNA: TGTGCCAGCAGCCCCGGGGGGGCCACATATACGCAGTATTTT
CDR3 protein: CASSPGGATYTQYF

D gene: .
clone size: .
V gene: TRBV27
J gene: TRBJ2-2
CDR3 DNA: TGTGCCAGCAGGGCCGGGACACCCACCGGGGAGCTGTTTTTT
CDR3 protein: CASRAGTPTGELFF

D gene: TRBD2
clone size: once
V gene: TRBV11-2
J gene: TRBJ2-1
CDR3 DNA: TGTGCCAGCAGCTTAGCGAGGGGACTAGAGGCGTTCTTC
CDR3 protein: CASSLARGLEAFF

D gene: .
clone size: .
V gene: TRBV19
J gene: TRBJ2-7
CDR3 DNA: TGTGCCAGTAGTATAAGCGCCGAATCCTACGAGCAGTACTTC
CDR3 protein: CASSISAESYEQYF

D gene: TRBD2
clone size: .
V gene: TRBV7-3
J gene: TRBJ2-7
CDR3 DNA: TGTGCCAGCAGCAAAACTAGCGGGTCCTACGAGCAGTACTTC
CDR3 protein: CASSKTSGSYEQYF

D gene: .
clone size: .
V gene: TRBV29-1
J gene: TRBJ2-1
CDR3 DNA: TGCAGCGTGTGGCAGGGCTCCAATGAGCAGTTCTTC
CDR3 protein: CSVWQGSNEQFF